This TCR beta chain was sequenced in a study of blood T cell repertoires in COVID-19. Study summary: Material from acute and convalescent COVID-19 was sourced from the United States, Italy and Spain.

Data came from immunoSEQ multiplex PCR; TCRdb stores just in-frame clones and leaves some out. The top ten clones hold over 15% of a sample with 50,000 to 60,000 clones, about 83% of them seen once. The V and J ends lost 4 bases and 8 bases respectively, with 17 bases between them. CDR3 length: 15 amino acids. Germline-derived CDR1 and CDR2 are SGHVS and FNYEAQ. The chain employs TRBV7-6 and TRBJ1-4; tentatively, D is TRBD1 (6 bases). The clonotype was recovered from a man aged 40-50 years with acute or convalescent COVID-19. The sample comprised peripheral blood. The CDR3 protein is CASSSRTAQGEKLFF. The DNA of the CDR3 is TGTGCCAGCAGCTCGCGGACAGCTCAGGGGGAAAAACTGTTTTTT.